The 21 T cell receptor beta chains in this list originate from one sample, sequenced in a study of early T cells in non-severe SARS-CoV-2 infection. A single record per CDR3 protein comes from TCRdb applying MiXCR to the 5' RACE reads. This table has more than 15,000 distinct CDR3 sequences, about 5.6% appearing once. The material sequenced was whole blood, taken at baseline. These receptors came from an adult who was a healthcare worker with PCR-confirmed SARS-CoV-2 infection or an uninfected control (not recorded which).

This clonotype was counted at least ten times. The V call is TRBV25-1, the J call TRBJ1-1; D not certain. The CDR3 length is 13 residues. The V gene lost 3 bases and the J gene lost 5 bases, with 10 bases spanning the gap. CDR1 MGHDK and CDR2 SYGVNS come from the germline V gene. CDR3 bases: TGTGCCAGCAGTGAGACGTCCGGAACTGAAGCTTTCTTT. Translated, it gives CASSETSGTEAFF.

Ten or more counts support this clonotype. This chain uses TRBV7-2 with TRBJ1-3; 8 bases map to TRBD1. The CDR3 sequence is 15 residues long. With 5 bases clipped from V and 4 bases from J, the junction kept 7 bases outside the gene matches. Germline V gives CDR1 SGHTA, CDR2 FQGNSA. This CDR3 reads CASSGQGGSGNTIYF. In DNA, the CDR3 is TGTGCCAGCAGCGGACAGGGTGGTTCCGGAAACACCATATATTTT.

This clonotype has ten or more counts. This rearrangement joins TRBV25-1 to TRBJ1-6; the D is unclear. CDR1 and CDR2 from the germline V gene are MGHDK and SYGVNS. V lost 2 bases to trimming and J lost 7 bases, with 12 bases between them. This CDR3 has 15 residues. The CDR3 loop is CASSEEIGKNSPLHF. CDR3 sequence (DNA): TGTGCCAGCAGTGAAGAGATAGGGAAAAATTCACCCCTCCACTTT. The whole variable domain, filled in from reference TRBV25-1 and TRBJ1-6, reads EADIYQTPRYLVIGTGKKITLECSQTMGHDKMYWYQQDPGMELHLIHYSYGVNSTEKGDLSSESTVSRIRTEHFPLTLESARPSHTSQYLCASSEEIGKNSPLHFGNGTRLTVT.

At least ten counts were recorded for this clonotype. The J gene is TRBJ1-2, the V gene TRBV7-2; D gene uncertain. V lost 5 bases, J lost 4 bases, and 8 bases lay in between. CDR3 length: 12 residues. The germline CDR1 and CDR2 sequences are SGHTA and FQGNSA. Written as DNA, the CDR3 is TGTGCCAGCAGCCTAGACGGCTATGGCTACACCTTC. Translating it yields CASSLDGYGYTF.

This clonotype has ten or more counts. The V gene is TRBV10-3, the J gene TRBJ2-2; D gene unclear. CDR1 and CDR2 from the germline V gene are ENHRY and SYGVKD. The CDR3 is made up of 14 amino acids. With 2 bases removed from V and 6 bases from J, the gap between germline ends came to 10 bases. This CDR3 is CAISERAGPGELFF. CDR3 DNA: TGTGCCATCAGTGAGCGGGCAGGCCCCGGGGAGCTGTTTTTT.

At least ten counts were recorded for this clonotype. The chain combines TRBV27 with TRBJ2-7; D uncertain. CDR3 size: 14 residues. Trimming took 6 bases from V and 0 from J, leaving 12 bases between them. CDR1 MNHEY and CDR2 SMNVEV come from the germline V gene (reference sequence). CDR3 sequence (DNA): TGTGCCAGCAGCCCAGACACAAGCTCCTACGAGCAGTACTTC. The encoded protein is CASSPDTSSYEQYF.

The genes are TRBV29-1 and TRBJ1-1, with D maybe TRBD1 (6 bases). The germline gives CDR1 SQVTM, CDR2 ANQGSEA. This CDR3 comprises 14 residues. The ends were cut back, 6 bases at V and 0 bases at J, with 14 bases in the middle. The CDR3 loop is CSVSGQTMNTEAFF. Here the CDR3 DNA reads TGCAGCGTATCCGGACAGACCATGAACACTGAAGCTTTCTTT.

This clonotype was recorded many times. The chain is built from TRBV7-6 and TRBJ2-7; TRBD2 matches at 14 bases. Looked up from germline, CDR1 is SGHVS and CDR2 is FNYEAQ. Trimming removed 4 bases from V and 5 bases from J; junction bases left unmatched: 10. The CDR3 extends over 17 amino acids. CDR3: CASSSLGTSGGVHEQYF. The DNA for the CDR3 is TGTGCCAGCAGCTCCCTCGGGACTAGCGGGGGAGTCCACGAGCAGTACTTC. The full variable domain, rest sourced from reference TRBV7-6 and TRBJ2-7, is GAGVSQSPRYKVTKRGQDVALRCDPISGHVSLYWYRQALGQGPEFLTYFNYEAQQDKSGLPNDRFSAERPEGSISTLTIQRTEQRDSAMYRCASSSLGTSGGVHEQYFGPGTRLTVT.

The V and J genes are TRBV11-3 and TRBJ1-1, with TRBD1 matching 7 bases. The germline V gene has CDR1 SGHNT and CDR2 YENEEA. The CDR3 totals 13 residues. The junction had 4 bases not matched to a gene; V was cut back by 5 bases and J by 4 bases. CDR3 coding DNA: TGTGCCAGCAGCCAACACAGGGGCACTGAAGCTTTCTTT. Residues: CASSQHRGTEAFF. The complete variable domain, with remaining parts taken from reference TRBV11-3 and TRBJ1-1, reads EAGVVQSPRYKIIEKKQPVAFWCNPISGHNTLYWYLQNLGQGPELLIRYENEEAVDDSQLPKDRFSAERLKGVDSTLKIQPAELGDSAVYLCASSQHRGTEAFFGQGTRLTVV.

In its sample, this clonotype ranks as medium-sized (0.01 to 0.1%). The genes are TRBV3-1 and TRBJ2-7; no firm D call. The CDR3 sequence is 14 residues long. V lost 0 bases, J lost 1 base, and 7 bases lay in between. The germline V gene encodes CDR1 LGHDT and CDR2 YNNKEL (reference sequence). Here the CDR3 DNA reads TGTGCCAGCAGCCAAGAGCGCTTTTCCTACGAGCAGTACTTC. Translation: CASSQERFSYEQYF.

This clonotype appeared many times. The V and J genes are TRBV6-5 and TRBJ2-2, with 11 bases that match TRBD1. With 0 bases clipped from V and 6 bases from J, the junction kept 3 bases outside the gene matches. The CDR3 extends over 16 amino acids. Germline V lookup: CDR1 MNHEY, CDR2 SVGAGI. Here the CDR3 DNA reads TGTGCCAGCAGTTACTCTGGGACAGGGGGAGCCGGGGAGCTGTTTTTT. Protein: CASSYSGTGGAGELFF.

The chain carries TRBV29-1 and TRBJ2-5; either TRBD1 or TRBD2 may fit D (7 bases each). CDR1 is SQVTM and CDR2 is ANQGSEA in the germline V gene. V was trimmed by 3 bases and J by 5 bases, leaving 16 bases between them. The CDR3 is 14 residues long. The CDR3 is CSVEPQGGRETQYF. Here the CDR3 DNA reads TGCAGCGTTGAGCCCCAGGGGGGGCGGGAGACCCAGTACTTC.

This clonotype was observed at least ten times. The chain couples TRBV27 to TRBJ2-3; D could derive from TRBD1 or TRBD2 (5 bases each). Germline CDR1 is MNHEY and CDR2 is SMNVEV (reference sequence). Trimming took 8 bases from V and 2 from J, leaving 17 bases between them. This CDR3 region has 15 residues. For the CDR3, the DNA is TGTGCCAGCGCACTTCGGGGCAGGCTCACAGATACGCAGTATTTT. This codes for CASALRGRLTDTQYF.

This clonotype was seen ten or more times. The chain carries TRBV20-1 and TRBJ1-4, with D tentatively TRBD1 (6 bases). The CDR3 loop spans 13 amino acids. Trimming pared 2 bases from V and 4 bases from J, leaving 8 bases between. Germline-derived CDR1 and CDR2 are DFQATT and SNEGSKA (reference sequence). CDR3 nucleotide sequence: TGCAGTGCTAGAAGGGGGTTTAATGAAAAACTGTTTTTT. It yields the protein CSARRGFNEKLFF.

Many counts were recorded for this clonotype. The rearrangement links TRBV7-6 to TRBJ1-3, with a possible D match to TRBD1 (5 bases). Trimming stripped 5 bases from V and 3 bases from J, with 20 bases between. The CDR3 consists of 17 residues. Germline V gene sequence: CDR1 SGHVS, CDR2 FNYEAQ. CDR3 sequence (DNA): TGTGCCAGCAGCCCGTCCGTGGGGGAAGCGTTTGGAAACACCATATATTTT. It is translated as CASSPSVGEAFGNTIYF.

This clonotype was observed many times. V gene TRBV7-2 combines with J gene TRBJ2-5; no definite D call. The CDR3 runs 16 residues. Germline V gene sequence: CDR1 SGHTA, CDR2 FQGNSA. V lost 7 bases, J lost 1 base, and 19 bases lay in between. CDR3 region: CASTLPTVWAQETQYF. CDR3 coding DNA: TGTGCCAGCACTTTACCCACCGTTTGGGCCCAAGAGACCCAGTACTTC.

This chain joins TRBV7-8 and TRBJ1-1; 7 bases match TRBD1. V shed 5 bases, J shed 0 bases, and the junction held 9 bases outside the gene matches. The CDR3 spans 16 residues. From germline, CDR1 is SGHVS and CDR2 FQNEAQ. The CDR3 nucleotides read TGTGCCAGCAGCCTTGACAGGGTTAGGATGAACACTGAAGCTTTCTTT. Translating it yields CASSLDRVRMNTEAFF.

At least ten counts were recorded for this clonotype. The chain employs TRBV7-8 and TRBJ2-1; TRBD2 is a possible D gene (6 bases). The CDR3 has 15 amino acids. V shed 6 bases and J shed 1 base, with 13 bases lying between them. Germline V gene sequence: CDR1 SGHVS, CDR2 FQNEAQ. The CDR3 DNA reads as TGTGCCAGCAGTCCGCCGGGACTGTCCTACAATGAGCAGTTCTTC. It yields the protein CASSPPGLSYNEQFF.

This clonotype qualifies as medium-sized. The chain has TRBV7-2 and TRBJ2-3, with D hard to call. The germline V gene encodes CDR1 SGHTA and CDR2 FQGNSA. Trimming took off 5 bases at V and 3 bases at J, with 6 bases between the two ends. The CDR3 has 12 amino acids. CDR3 in amino acids: CASSHGTDTQYF. CDR3 DNA sequence: TGTGCCAGCAGCCACGGAACAGATACGCAGTATTTT.

About this clonotype: The CDR3 does not close with the conserved phenylalanine or tryptophan, likely indicating a read error. The V and J genes are TRBV5-1 and TRBJ2-5, with D unresolved. Deletions cut 5 bases from V and 1 base from J, with 6 bases between. CDR1 and CDR2 from the germline V gene are SGHRS and YFSETQ. The CDR3 is 12 residues long. Here the CDR3 DNA reads TGCGCCAGCAGTCGGGCCCAAGAGACCCAGTACCTC. Translated, it gives CASSRAQETQYL.

In this sample, this clonotype turned up many times. J is TRBJ1-5 and V is TRBV20-1; no clear D gene. Per germline, CDR1 DFQATT and CDR2 SNEGSKA (reference sequence). Trimming pared 3 bases from V and 6 bases from J, leaving 9 bases between. This CDR3 is 12 amino acids long. This chain's CDR3 is CSASPQTQPQHF. As DNA, the CDR3 is TGCAGTGCTAGTCCACAGACTCAGCCCCAGCATTTT.